These 18 T cell receptor beta chains originate from one sample sequenced in a study of blood T cell repertoires in COVID-19. Assay used: immunoSEQ multiplex PCR; TCRdb lists only in-frame clones, some missing. The profile covers about 70,000 clones, with 70% to 90% appearing a single time and around 12% taken by the ten largest. Sequenced input: peripheral blood. The receptor source for this set is a human donor in a cohort sampled during active COVID-19.

This chain uses TRBV19 with TRBJ1-5; possible D gene TRBD1, 6 bases. Germline CDR1 is LNHDA and CDR2 is SQIVND (reference sequence). The CDR3 is 15 residues long. Trimming took 7 bases from V and 5 from J, leaving 18 bases between them. The CDR3 region is CASNSAGGIDQPQHF. The CDR3 DNA sequence: TGTGCCAGTAACTCGGCGGGGGGCATCGATCAGCCCCAGCATTTT.

This clone has just a few counts. The rearrangement uses TRBV5-4 and TRBJ2-5; TRBD2 agrees at 7 bases. Germline V gene sequence: CDR1 SGHNT, CDR2 YYREEE (reference sequence). This CDR3 is built from 18 residues. V lost 3 bases to trimming and J lost 5 bases; unmatched junction nucleotides: 19. CDR3 nucleotide sequence: TGTGCCAGCAGCTCGGCCCCATACCGTCCGGGGAGGGTTGAGACCCAGTACTTC. It encodes CASSSAPYRPGRVETQYF.

The chain couples TRBV7-2 to TRBJ2-5; perhaps TRBD1 as D (6 bases). The CDR3 totals 14 residues. Per germline, CDR1 SGHTA and CDR2 FQGNSA. The V end lost 6 bases, the J end lost 6 bases, and 17 bases lay between the germline ends. The CDR3 DNA sequence: TGTGCCAGCAGTTCACGGGACACCCGACAGACCCAGTACTTC. Translated, it gives CASSSRDTRQTQYF. The whole variable domain, filled in from reference TRBV7-2 and TRBJ2-5, reads GAGVSQSPSNKVTEKGKDVELRCDPISGHTALYWYRQSLGQGLEFLIYFQGNSAPDKSGLPSDRFSAERTGGSVSTLTIQRTQQEDSAVYLCASSSRDTRQTQYFGPGTRLLVL.

The rearrangement links TRBV30 to TRBJ2-5; 7 bases match TRBD1. The CDR3 spans 13 residues. Germline CDR1 reads GTSNPN; CDR2 reads SVGIG (reference sequence). V was pared by 0 bases and J by 2 bases, with 0 bases of the junction left unmatched. The CDR3 protein is CAWSVGQQETQYF. CDR3 coding DNA: TGTGCCTGGAGTGTGGGACAGCAAGAGACCCAGTACTTC.

The chain is built from TRBV6-6 and TRBJ2-2; 8 bases agree with TRBD1. Trimming cost V 8 bases and J 4 bases; bases outside gene matches: 6. Germline CDR1 is MNHNY and CDR2 is SVGAGI (reference sequence). The length of the CDR3 is 14 residues. The CDR3 reads CASGQGPITGELFF. CDR3 DNA sequence: TGTGCCAGCGGACAGGGTCCAATCACCGGGGAGCTGTTTTTT.

The V and J genes are TRBV6-5 and TRBJ2-1, with 10 bases identical to TRBD1. The CDR3 is 15 amino acids. The junction had 1 base not matched to a gene; V was cut back by 4 bases and J by 1 base. Per the germline V gene, CDR1 is MNHEY and CDR2 is SVGAGI. CDR3 nucleotides: TGTGCCAGCAGTTGGGACAGGGGTTCCTACAATGAGCAGTTCTTC. It encodes CASSWDRGSYNEQFF.

This rearrangement joins TRBV5-4 to TRBJ2-5; weak D call: TRBD1 (6 bases). Germline CDR1 is SGHNT and CDR2 is YYREEE (reference sequence). The CDR3 totals 15 residues. Trimming removed 2 bases from V and 2 bases from J, with 13 bases in between. CDR3 residues: CASSFRTDLQETQYF. DNA for the CDR3: TGTGCCAGCAGCTTCCGGACAGATTTGCAAGAGACCCAGTACTTC.

J is TRBJ2-3 and V is TRBV3-1 (or the pseudogene TRBV3-2), with 11 bases identical to TRBD2. Germline lookup yields CDR1 LGHDT and CDR2 YNNKEL (reference sequence). Trimming removed 0 bases from V and 6 bases from J; junction bases left unmatched: 8. The CDR3 is 17 amino acids. CDR3 sequence reads: CASSQDILAGAADTQYF. The DNA of the CDR3 is TGTGCCAGCAGCCAAGATATACTAGCGGGGGCCGCGGATACGCAGTATTTT.

The rearrangement uses TRBV28 and TRBJ2-3; D gene uncertain. Germline lookup yields CDR1 MDHEN and CDR2 SYDVKM. CDR3 length equals 12 residues. V was trimmed by 10 bases and J by 4 bases, leaving 12 bases between them. CDR3 bases: TGTGCCACCGCGACTGTGTCAGATACGCAGTATTTT. It is translated as CATATVSDTQYF.

V and J are TRBV19 and TRBJ2-7; perhaps TRBD1 as D (6 bases). The V gene lost 5 bases and the J gene lost 6 bases, with 14 bases spanning the gap. Germline V gene data show CDR1 as LNHDA and CDR2 as SQIVND (reference sequence). There are 13 residues in the CDR3. CDR3 in DNA: TGTGCCAGTAGTCCCCAAGACAGGATCGAGCAGTACTTC. Protein: CASSPQDRIEQYF.

The rearrangement joins TRBV19 to TRBJ2-5; D is possibly TRBD2 (5 bases). The V gene lost 3 bases and the J gene lost 5 bases, with 16 bases spanning the gap. The CDR3 runs 15 residues. In germline, CDR1 is LNHDA, CDR2 SQIVND (reference sequence). The CDR3 is CASSISVRGPETQYF. CDR3 coding DNA: TGTGCCAGTAGTATCTCCGTCAGAGGGCCGGAGACCCAGTACTTC. The whole variable domain, filled in from reference TRBV19 and TRBJ2-5, reads DGGITQSPKYLFRKEGQNVTLSCEQNLNHDAMYWYRQDPGQGLRLIYYSQIVNDFQKGDIAEGYSVSREKKESFPLTVTSAQKNPTAFYLCASSISVRGPETQYFGPGTRLLVL.

This chain links TRBV12-3 or TRBV12-4 with TRBJ1-2; D is ambiguous. V was shortened by 7 bases and J by 3 bases, with 12 bases between the two germline ends. This CDR3 contains 13 residues. In DNA, the CDR3 is TGTGCCAGCACGCTTTACGAGGACTATGGCTACACCTTC. This gives the protein CASTLYEDYGYTF.

The rearrangement joins TRBV12-3 or TRBV12-4 to TRBJ2-1; TRBD1 is a possible D gene (6 bases). The CDR3 is 12 amino acids. Trimming cost V 8 bases and J 9 bases, with 14 bases left between them. The CDR3 bases are TGTGCCAGCGTCCTCAGGGGTCCTGAGCAGTTCTTC. Its translation is CASVLRGPEQFF.

The CDR3 protein is CASSLRTVLSYNEQFF. The CDR3 DNA is TGTGCCAGCAGCTTACGGACAGTACTCTCCTACAATGAGCAGTTCTTC. The rearrangement uses TRBV7-8 and TRBJ2-1, with D perhaps matching TRBD1 (6 bases). V was trimmed by 2 bases and J by 0 bases, leaving 11 bases between them. Germline CDR1 SGHVS, CDR2 FQNEAQ. The CDR3 consists of 16 residues.

This sequence joins TRBV5-5 and TRBJ1-1; 8 bases agree with TRBD1. Germline V gene lookup returns CDR1 SGHKS and CDR2 YYEKEE (reference sequence). This CDR3 has 13 residues. V lost 4 bases, J lost 11 bases, and 10 bases stayed unmatched. CDR3 bases: TGTGCCAGCAGCGCGGACAGGGTCTTCGGGGCTTTCTTT. Residues: CASSADRVFGAFF.

A few counts support this clone. The chain has TRBV9 and TRBJ2-5; TRBD1 matches at 10 bases. CDR1 SGDLS and CDR2 YYNGEE come from the germline V gene. The CDR3 extends over 15 amino acids. Trimming cost V 0 bases and J 5 bases; bases outside gene matches: 4. In nucleotides, the CDR3 is TGTGCCAGCAGCGTAGGTTGGGGACAGGGGGAGACCCAGTACTTC. Translating gives CASSVGWGQGETQYF. The variable domain in full, with the rest retrieved from reference TRBV9 and TRBJ2-5, is DSGVTQTPKHLITATGQRVTLRCSPRSGDLSVYWYQQSLDQGLQFLIQYYNGEERAKGNILERFSAQQFPDLHSELNLSSLELGDSALYFCASSVGWGQGETQYFGPGTRLLVL.

This clone came up a few times. The V gene is TRBV7-7, the J gene TRBJ2-1, with D possibly TRBD2 on 6 matching bases. This CDR3 comprises 16 residues. Between the trimmed V and J ends, which lost 1 base and 4 bases, there was a span of 14 bases. CDR1 and CDR2 (germline): SSHAT, FNYEAQ (reference sequence). CDR3 residues: CASSLGGDGGYNEQFF. The CDR3 DNA sequence: TGTGCCAGCAGCTTAGGAGGGGACGGGGGTTACAATGAGCAGTTCTTC. Variable domain in full (rest from reference TRBV7-7 and TRBJ2-1): GAGVSQSPRYKVTKRGQDVTLRCDPISSHATLYWYQQALGQGPEFLTYFNYEAQPDKSGLPSDRFSAERPEGSISTLTIQRTEQRDSAMYRCASSLGGDGGYNEQFFGPGTRLTVL.

The V and J genes are TRBV18 and TRBJ2-3; 7 positions agree with TRBD1. The CDR3 consists of 13 residues. V was pared by 3 bases and J by 5 bases, with 2 bases of the junction left unmatched. Germline V gene lookup returns CDR1 KGHSH and CDR2 LQKENI. CDR3 protein: CASSPPGGDTQYF. The CDR3 nucleotides read TGTGCCAGCTCACCCCCAGGGGGAGATACGCAGTATTTT.